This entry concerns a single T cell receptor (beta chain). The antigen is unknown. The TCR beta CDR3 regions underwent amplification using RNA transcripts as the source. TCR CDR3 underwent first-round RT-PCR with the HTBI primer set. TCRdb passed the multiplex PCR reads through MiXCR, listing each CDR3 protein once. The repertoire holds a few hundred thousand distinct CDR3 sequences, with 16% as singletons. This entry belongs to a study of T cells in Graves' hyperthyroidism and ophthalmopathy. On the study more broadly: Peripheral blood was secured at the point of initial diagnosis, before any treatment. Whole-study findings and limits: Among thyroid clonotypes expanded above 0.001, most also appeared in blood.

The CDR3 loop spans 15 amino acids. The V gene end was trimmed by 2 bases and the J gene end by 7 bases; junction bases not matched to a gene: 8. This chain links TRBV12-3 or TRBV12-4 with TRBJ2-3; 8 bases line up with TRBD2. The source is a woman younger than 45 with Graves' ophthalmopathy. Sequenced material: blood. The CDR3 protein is CASSLRAGGEYTQYF. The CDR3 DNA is TGTGCCAGCAGTTTAAGGGCGGGGGGAGAATATACGCAGTATTTT.